The present entry profiles one TCR beta chain with its context. Antigen specificity is unknown. One end of the junction fails to match germline, which may point to a read error. The CDR3 loop spans 16 amino acids. Germline CDR1 is SQVTM and CDR2 is ANQGSEA. This entry belongs to a study of tumor-infiltrating lymphocytes in primary liver carcinoma. Study findings and constraints: The difference in top-250-clone fraction between tumors and blood was significant, favoring tumors (p = 0.039).

Unsorted whole blood supplied the blood RNA, and germline DNA was isolated too. Approximately 4 milliliters of peripheral blood were drawn preoperatively. Priming with a constant-region primer yielded TCR beta cDNA from approximately 500 ng total RNA. Sequencing libraries for TCR beta derived from three nested multiplex PCR rounds that used slightly modified ARM-PCR. Primers for the first two PCR rounds were TRBV1-TRBV30 forward primers and a C-beta reverse primer (roughly 10 cycles per round). TCRdb called the multiplex PCR reads again in MiXCR, with one record for every CDR3 protein. Here the sample spans almost 200,000 distinct CDR3 sequences, less than 75% being singletons.

The TCR was taken from a woman aged 55-70 years with primary liver carcinoma and hepatitis B virus infection. Sequenced: peripheral blood. The chain employs TRBV29-1 and TRBJ2-1; 10 bases are a match to TRBD2. CDR3 sequence: CSVSGGWTSGYNEQFF. Here the CDR3 DNA reads TGCAGCGTTTCGGGCGGGTGGACTAGCGGATACAATGAACAGTTCTTC.